The 20 T cell receptor beta chains reported below all come from one sample, sequenced in a study of human T cells and chemical hapten exposure. TCRdb reanalysed the RACE reads using MiXCR and keeps one entry per CDR3 protein. In the table there are around 27,000 distinct CDR3 sequences, 5% to 6.5% of which are singletons. As for time point: patch test 3, about 24 weeks after DPC sensitization. Treatment indicated: therapeutic diphenylcyclopropenone sensitization with weekly scalp DPC. This material consisted of whole blood, taken in connection with sensitization to the hapten diphenylcyclopropenone (DPC). The receptors come from a man aged 25 to 40 with alopecia areata. Some clones in this sample may be carry-over from other donors' samples.

This clonotype has a count of ten or more. J is TRBJ2-3 and V is TRBV6-1; no definite D call. The germline gives CDR1 MNHNS, CDR2 SASEGT. The CDR3 runs 14 residues. V lost 4 bases and J lost 2, with 10 bases in between. The CDR3 protein is CASSVRGLTDTQYF. The CDR3 DNA follows: TGTGCCAGCAGTGTCCGAGGTCTCACAGATACGCAGTATTTT.

This clonotype has ten or more counts. V usage is TRBV5-4 and J usage is TRBJ2-3; D unresolved. This CDR3 is built from 13 residues. The V end was cut by 2 bases, the J end by 2 bases, with 6 bases between. The germline CDR1 and CDR2 sequences are SGHNT and YYREEE (reference sequence). The CDR3 sequence: CASSFSYTDTQYF. The CDR3 nucleotides read TGTGCCAGCAGCTTCTCCTACACAGATACGCAGTATTTT.

This clonotype was found many times. V usage is TRBV7-2 and J usage is TRBJ2-5; D tentatively fits TRBD1 or TRBD2 (5 bases each). The CDR3 totals 13 residues. CDR1 and CDR2 (germline): SGHTA, FQGNSA. Trimming left V 9 bases short and J 4 bases short, with 15 bases between. The DNA of the CDR3 is TGTGCCAGTTGCCGGGACGTGGTAGAGACCCAGTACTTC. Translation: CASCRDVVETQYF.

The table lists this clonotype with many counts. The rearrangement joins TRBV29-1 to TRBJ2-7, with TRBD2 as a possible D gene (5 bases). Per the germline V gene, CDR1 is SQVTM and CDR2 is ANQGSEA. Trimming cost V 1 base and J 7 bases, with 14 bases left between them. The CDR3 spans 13 residues. The CDR3 loop reads CSVEVKDPGEQYF. As DNA, the CDR3 is TGCAGCGTTGAAGTTAAGGACCCGGGGGAGCAGTACTTC.

This clonotype was counted a single time. This chain links TRBV6-2 or TRBV6-3 with TRBJ1-1; 7 bases fit TRBD1. After removal of 0 bases from V and 0 bases from J, the junction contained 13 bases not matched to a gene. Looked up from germline, CDR1 is MNHEY and CDR2 is SVGEGT. The CDR3 has 19 residues. The CDR3 region has the DNA TGTGCCAGCAGTTACTCTACCGGGACAGTATACATCATGAACACTGAAGCTTTCTTT. Translating gives CASSYSTGTVYIMNTEAFF.

A few counts support this clonotype. The chain links TRBV27 to TRBJ2-3; a possible D gene is TRBD2 (6 bases). Deletions cut 2 bases from V and 5 bases from J, with 8 bases between. This CDR3 has 13 residues. Germline CDR1 is MNHEY and CDR2 is SMNVEV (reference sequence). The DNA of the CDR3 is TGTGCCAGCAGTTTACTGCGGGGAGATACGCAGTATTTT. Encoded protein: CASSLLRGDTQYF.

The table lists this clonotype with many counts. This chain connects TRBV6-1 to TRBJ1-1; TRBD1 matches 7 bases. CDR1 and CDR2 (germline): MNHNS, SASEGT. V trimming: 2 bases; J trimming: 6 bases; junction bases outside the gene matches: 6. The CDR3 is 14 amino acids. CDR3: CASSESPGQPEAFF. CDR3 in DNA: TGTGCCAGCAGTGAAAGCCCGGGACAGCCTGAAGCTTTCTTT.

This clonotype occurred a few times. The genes are TRBV11-2 and TRBJ2-3; 7 bases fit TRBD2. Germline-derived CDR1 and CDR2 are SGHAT and FQNNGV. J gave up 3 bases and V 1 base, and 7 bases lay outside the gene matches. The CDR3 is made up of 16 amino acids. The CDR3 reads CASSLGAGVRTDTQYF. As DNA, the CDR3 is TGTGCCAGCAGCTTAGGGGCGGGAGTAAGGACAGATACGCAGTATTTT.

This clonotype was seen repeatedly, ten times or more. The J gene is TRBJ2-6, the V gene TRBV6-1; D call uncertain. This CDR3 spans 14 amino acids. V lost 4 bases to trimming and J lost 1 base, with 5 bases between them. Germline V gives CDR1 MNHNS, CDR2 SASEGT. CDR3 residues: CASSAKSGANVLTF. CDR3 DNA sequence: TGTGCCAGCAGTGCCAAATCTGGGGCCAACGTCCTGACTTTC.

This clonotype was counted many times. The V and J genes are TRBV12-3 or TRBV12-4 and TRBJ2-2, with TRBD2 matching over 9 bases. J lost 1 base, V lost 2 bases, and 8 bases had no gene match. The CDR3 totals 18 residues. The CDR3 nucleotides are TGTGCCAGCAGTTTAAAGGGGGTAGCGGGGGTGAACACCGGGGAGCTGTTTTTT. Protein: CASSLKGVAGVNTGELFF.

This clonotype was found many times. This rearrangement joins TRBV11-2 to TRBJ2-7, with D possibly being TRBD2 (5 bases). V gave up 3 bases and J gave up 6 bases, with 6 bases separating them. Germline lookup yields CDR1 SGHAT and CDR2 FQNNGV. This CDR3 is 11 amino acids long. The CDR3: CASSFRGEQYF. CDR3 DNA: TGTGCCAGCAGCTTTCGGGGCGAGCAGTACTTC.

This clonotype came up many times. The chain carries TRBV12-3 or TRBV12-4 and TRBJ1-5; 11 nucleotides align to TRBD1. Unmatched junction bases numbered 4, after V lost 5 bases and J lost 4 bases. The CDR3 has 15 residues. The CDR3 DNA follows: TGTGCCAGCAGTGGACAGGGGGCAGGGAATCAGCCCCAGCATTTT. As protein: CASSGQGAGNQPQHF.

This clonotype was recorded at least ten times. The gene calls are TRBV12-3 or TRBV12-4 and TRBJ2-5, with D possibly being TRBD1 or TRBD2 (5 bases each). The CDR3 sequence is 15 residues long. The V and J ends lost 4 bases and 1 base respectively, with 13 bases between them. CDR3 coding DNA: TGTGCCAGCAGTTCCGGGACGCACCTCCAAGAGACCCAGTACTTC. Its translation is CASSSGTHLQETQYF.

Judged by abundance, this clonotype is medium-sized (0.01 to 0.1%). This chain connects TRBV20-1 to TRBJ2-3; 8 nucleotides agree with TRBD2. The germline gives CDR1 DFQATT, CDR2 SNEGSKA (reference sequence). The CDR3 has 15 residues. V lost 6 bases, J lost 0 bases, and 8 bases stayed unmatched. The CDR3 loop reads CSAAKLAASTDTQYF. The CDR3 nucleotides are TGCAGTGCCGCTAAACTAGCGGCTAGCACAGATACGCAGTATTTT.

This clonotype has a count of ten or more. The chain has TRBV16 and TRBJ2-1; D is ambiguous. The V and J ends lost 4 bases and 4 bases respectively, with 8 bases between them. The V gene's germline CDR1 is KGHSY and CDR2 FQNENV. The CDR3 runs 13 residues. The CDR3 is CASSRTVYNEQFF. In DNA form, the CDR3 reads TGTGCCAGCAGCCGGACGGTGTACAATGAGCAGTTCTTC.

This clonotype was recorded at least ten times. This chain uses TRBV30 with TRBJ2-2, with TRBD2 identical over 11 bases. V dropped 3 bases and J dropped 2; count of bases not matched to a gene: 5. The CDR3 spans 16 residues. CDR1 and CDR2 from the germline V gene are GTSNPN and SVGIG (reference sequence). CDR3 amino acids: CAWSVGLAENTGELFF. CDR3 nucleotides: TGTGCCTGGAGCGTGGGACTAGCGGAAAACACCGGGGAGCTGTTTTTT.

The sample holds many counts of this clonotype. The chain joins TRBV10-3 to TRBJ2-7; D possibly corresponds to TRBD2 (5 bases). CDR3 length equals 13 residues. The germline V and J ends were trimmed by 10 bases and 7 bases, with 20 bases remaining between them. Germline V lookup: CDR1 ENHRY, CDR2 SYGVKD. The CDR3, as DNA: TGTGCCAGGCGAAAGGACCAAGGCGGGGAGCAGTACTTC. Translated, it gives CARRKDQGGEQYF.

This clonotype was counted many times. The chain carries TRBV4-1 and TRBJ1-5, with TRBD1 as a possible D gene (6 bases). The CDR3 runs to 15 residues. The germline V gene has CDR1 MGHRA and CDR2 YSYEKL. V was cut by 0 bases and J by 5 bases, with 11 bases left in between. CDR3: CASSQERGGHQPQHF. CDR3 DNA sequence: TGCGCCAGCAGCCAAGAGAGGGGGGGGCATCAGCCCCAGCATTTT.

Comment on this clonotype: No DNA is shown, since the ends of the CDR3 on it are uncertain; the CDR3 is the one TCRdb lists. The V and J genes are TRBV20-1 and TRBJ2-1; TRBD1, the D gene given by the table, was not confirmed from the DNA. The germline V gene has CDR1 DFQATT and CDR2 SNEGSKA (reference sequence). The CDR3 length is 21 residues, termini included. The CDR3 is CSAFYICSARDKGGLDNEQFF.

This clonotype was counted ten times or more. The rearrangement joins TRBV12-3 or TRBV12-4 to TRBJ1-2; weak D call: TRBD1 (6 bases). The CDR3 totals 13 residues. V shed 3 bases and J shed 5 bases, with 10 bases lying between them. The CDR3 here is CASSLTGTYGYTF. The CDR3, as DNA: TGTGCCAGCAGTTTGACAGGAACATATGGCTACACCTTC.